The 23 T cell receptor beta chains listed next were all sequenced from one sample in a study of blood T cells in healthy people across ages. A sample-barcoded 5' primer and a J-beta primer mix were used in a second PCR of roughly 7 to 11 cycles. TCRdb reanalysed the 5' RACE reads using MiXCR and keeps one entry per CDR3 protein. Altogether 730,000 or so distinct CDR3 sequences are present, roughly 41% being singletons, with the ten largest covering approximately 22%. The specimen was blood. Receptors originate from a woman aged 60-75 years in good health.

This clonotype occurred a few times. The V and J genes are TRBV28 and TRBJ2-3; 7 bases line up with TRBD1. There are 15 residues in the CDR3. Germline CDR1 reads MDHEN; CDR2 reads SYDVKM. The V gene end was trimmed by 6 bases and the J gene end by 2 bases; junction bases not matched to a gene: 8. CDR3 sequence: CASSSDRYNTDTQYF. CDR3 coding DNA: TGTGCCAGCAGCTCGGACAGGTACAACACAGATACGCAGTATTTT.

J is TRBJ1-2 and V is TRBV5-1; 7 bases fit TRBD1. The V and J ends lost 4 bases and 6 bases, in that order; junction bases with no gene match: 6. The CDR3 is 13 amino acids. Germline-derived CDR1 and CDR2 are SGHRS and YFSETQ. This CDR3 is CASSVGQSDGYTF. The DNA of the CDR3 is TGCGCCAGCAGCGTGGGACAGAGCGATGGCTACACCTTC.

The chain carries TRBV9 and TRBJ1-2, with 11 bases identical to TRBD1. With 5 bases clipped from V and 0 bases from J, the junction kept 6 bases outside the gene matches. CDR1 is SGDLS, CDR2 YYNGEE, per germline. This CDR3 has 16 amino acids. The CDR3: CASSLDRGPSNYGYTF. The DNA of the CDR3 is TGTGCCAGCAGTTTGGACAGGGGGCCTTCTAACTATGGCTACACCTTC.

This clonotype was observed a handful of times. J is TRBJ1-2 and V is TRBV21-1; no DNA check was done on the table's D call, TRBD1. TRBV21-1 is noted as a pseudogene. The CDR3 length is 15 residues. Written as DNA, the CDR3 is TGTGCCAGCAGCAAATGGGGCGGCCTCTCCGGGGGCTACACCTTC. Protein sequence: CASSKWGGLSGGYTF.

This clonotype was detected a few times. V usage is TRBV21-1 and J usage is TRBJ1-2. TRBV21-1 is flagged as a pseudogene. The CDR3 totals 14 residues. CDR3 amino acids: CASSTAGVNYGYTF. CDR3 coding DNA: TGTGCCAGCAGCACGGCGGGAGTTAACTATGGCTACACCTTC.

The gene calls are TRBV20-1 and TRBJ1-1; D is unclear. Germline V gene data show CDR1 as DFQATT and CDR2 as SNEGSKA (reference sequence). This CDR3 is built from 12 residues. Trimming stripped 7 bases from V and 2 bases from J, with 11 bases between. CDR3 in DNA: TGCAGTGTCAGAAGAGTAAACACTGAAGCTTTCTTT. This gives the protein CSVRRVNTEAFF.

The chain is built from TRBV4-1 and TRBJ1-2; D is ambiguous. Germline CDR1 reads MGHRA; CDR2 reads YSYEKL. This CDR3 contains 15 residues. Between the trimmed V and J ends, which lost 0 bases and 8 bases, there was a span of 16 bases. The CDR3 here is CASSQEKALRSGYTF. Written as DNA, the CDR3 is TGCGCCAGCAGCCAAGAGAAAGCTCTCCGTTCCGGCTACACCTTC.

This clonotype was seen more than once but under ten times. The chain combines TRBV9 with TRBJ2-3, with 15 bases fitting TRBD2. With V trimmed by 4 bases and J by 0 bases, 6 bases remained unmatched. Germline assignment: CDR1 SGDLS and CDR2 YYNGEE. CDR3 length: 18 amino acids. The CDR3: CASSWGTSGRKSTDTQYF. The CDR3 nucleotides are TGTGCCAGCAGCTGGGGGACTAGCGGGAGGAAGAGCACAGATACGCAGTATTTT.

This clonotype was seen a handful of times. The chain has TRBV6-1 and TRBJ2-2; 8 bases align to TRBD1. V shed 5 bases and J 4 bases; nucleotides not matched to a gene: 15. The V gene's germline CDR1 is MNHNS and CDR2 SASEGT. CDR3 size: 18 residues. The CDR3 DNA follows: TGTGCCAGCAGTCCTTACTTTTTACAGGGGGTGGGCACCGGGGAGCTGTTTTTT. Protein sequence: CASSPYFLQGVGTGELFF.

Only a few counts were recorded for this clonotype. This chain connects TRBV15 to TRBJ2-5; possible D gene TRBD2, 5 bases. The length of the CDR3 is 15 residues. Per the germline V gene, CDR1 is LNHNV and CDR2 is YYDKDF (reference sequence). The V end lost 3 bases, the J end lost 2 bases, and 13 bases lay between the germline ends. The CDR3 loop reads CATSSVQRFQETQYF. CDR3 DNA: TGTGCCACCAGCAGCGTTCAGCGGTTTCAAGAGACCCAGTACTTC.

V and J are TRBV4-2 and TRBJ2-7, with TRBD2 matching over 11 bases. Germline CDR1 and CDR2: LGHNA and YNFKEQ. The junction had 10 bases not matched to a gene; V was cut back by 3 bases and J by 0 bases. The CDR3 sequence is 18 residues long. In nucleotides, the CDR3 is TGTGCCAGCAGCCAGTCCTCAACTAGCGGGGGACCCTCCTACGAGCAGTACTTC. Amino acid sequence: CASSQSSTSGGPSYEQYF.

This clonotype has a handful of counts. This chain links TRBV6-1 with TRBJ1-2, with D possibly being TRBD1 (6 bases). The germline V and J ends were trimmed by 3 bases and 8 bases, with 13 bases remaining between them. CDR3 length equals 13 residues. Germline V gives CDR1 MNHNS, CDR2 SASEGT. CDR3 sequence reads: CASSETGARGYTF. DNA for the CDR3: TGTGCCAGCAGTGAGACGGGGGCGCGCGGCTACACCTTC.

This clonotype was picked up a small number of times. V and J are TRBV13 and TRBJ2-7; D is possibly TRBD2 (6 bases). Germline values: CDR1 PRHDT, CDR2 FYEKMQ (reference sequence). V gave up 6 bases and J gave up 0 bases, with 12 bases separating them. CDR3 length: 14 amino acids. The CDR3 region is CASRSLAASYEQYF. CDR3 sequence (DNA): TGTGCCAGCAGATCGTTAGCGGCCTCCTACGAGCAGTACTTC.

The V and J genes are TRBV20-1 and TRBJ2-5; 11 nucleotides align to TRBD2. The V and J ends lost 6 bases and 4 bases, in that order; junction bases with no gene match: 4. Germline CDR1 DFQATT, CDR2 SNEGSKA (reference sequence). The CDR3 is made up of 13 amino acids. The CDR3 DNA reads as TGCAGTGCGGACGGACTAGCGGGAGAGACCCAGTACTTC. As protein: CSADGLAGETQYF.

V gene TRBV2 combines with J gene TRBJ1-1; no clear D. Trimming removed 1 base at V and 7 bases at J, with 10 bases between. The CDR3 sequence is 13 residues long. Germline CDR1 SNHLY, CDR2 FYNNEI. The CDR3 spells CASSEGIRVEAFF. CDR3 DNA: TGTGCCAGCAGTGAAGGGATAAGGGTTGAAGCTTTCTTT.

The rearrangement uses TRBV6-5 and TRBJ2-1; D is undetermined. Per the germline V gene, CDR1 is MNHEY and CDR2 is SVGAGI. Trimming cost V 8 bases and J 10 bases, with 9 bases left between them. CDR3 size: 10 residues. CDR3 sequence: CASPTEEQFF. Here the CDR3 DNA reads TGTGCCAGCCCCACGGAGGAGCAGTTCTTC.

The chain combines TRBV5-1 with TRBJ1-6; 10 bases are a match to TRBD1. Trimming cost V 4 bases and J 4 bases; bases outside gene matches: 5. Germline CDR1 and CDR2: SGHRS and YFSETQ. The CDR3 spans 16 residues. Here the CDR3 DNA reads TGCGCCAGCAGCCCGGGACAGGGGCGGTATAATTCACCCCTCCACTTT. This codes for CASSPGQGRYNSPLHF.

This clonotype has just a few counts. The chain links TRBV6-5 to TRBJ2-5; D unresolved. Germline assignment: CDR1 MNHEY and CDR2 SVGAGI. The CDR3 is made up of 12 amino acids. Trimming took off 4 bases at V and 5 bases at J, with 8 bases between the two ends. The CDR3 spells CASSSSGETQYF. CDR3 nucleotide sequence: TGTGCCAGCAGTTCAAGTGGGGAGACCCAGTACTTC.

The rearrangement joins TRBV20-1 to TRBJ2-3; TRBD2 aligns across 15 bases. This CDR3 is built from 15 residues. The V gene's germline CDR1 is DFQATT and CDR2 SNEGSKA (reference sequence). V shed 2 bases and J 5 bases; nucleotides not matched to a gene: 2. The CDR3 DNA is TGCAGTGCTAGATCGGGACTAGCGGGGGGAGATACGCAGTATTTT. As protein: CSARSGLAGGDTQYF.

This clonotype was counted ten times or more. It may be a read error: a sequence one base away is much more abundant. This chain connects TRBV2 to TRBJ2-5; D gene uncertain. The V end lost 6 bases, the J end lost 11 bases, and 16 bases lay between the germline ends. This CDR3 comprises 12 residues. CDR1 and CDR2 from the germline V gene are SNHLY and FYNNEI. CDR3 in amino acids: CASSDRSNEQYF. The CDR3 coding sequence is TGTGCCAGCAGCGACCGAAGCAATGAGCAGTACTTC. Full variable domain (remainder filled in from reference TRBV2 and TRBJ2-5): EPEVTQTPSHQVTQMGQEVILRCVPISNHLYFYWYRQILGQKVEFLVSFYNNEISEKSEIFDDQFSVERPDGSNFTLKIRSTKLEDSAMYFCASSDRSNEQYFGPGTRLLVL.

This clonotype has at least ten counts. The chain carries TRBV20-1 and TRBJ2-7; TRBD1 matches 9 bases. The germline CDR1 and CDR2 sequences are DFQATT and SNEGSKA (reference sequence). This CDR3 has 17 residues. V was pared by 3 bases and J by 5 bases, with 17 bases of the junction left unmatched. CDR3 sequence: CSASSIQDRGPSNEQYF. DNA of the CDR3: TGCAGTGCTAGTAGTATACAGGACAGGGGTCCGTCCAACGAGCAGTACTTC.

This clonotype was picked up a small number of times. The CDR3 region is CASTPLVNPLNEQYF. The CDR3 coding sequence is TGTGCCAGCACCCCTCTAGTGAACCCTTTGAATGAGCAGTACTTC. The rearrangement joins TRBV27 to TRBJ2-1; no definite D call. The J call is doubtful: the DNA matches TRBJ2-7 better. The CDR3 covers 15 residues. In germline, CDR1 is MNHEY, CDR2 SMNVEV (reference sequence).

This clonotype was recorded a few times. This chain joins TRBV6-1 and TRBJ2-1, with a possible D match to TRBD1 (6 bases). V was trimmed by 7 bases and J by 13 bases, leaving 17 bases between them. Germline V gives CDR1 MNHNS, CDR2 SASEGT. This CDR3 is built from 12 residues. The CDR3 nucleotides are TGTGCCAGCATTCCCGGTTTGGGGGCACAGTTCTTC. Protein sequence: CASIPGLGAQFF.